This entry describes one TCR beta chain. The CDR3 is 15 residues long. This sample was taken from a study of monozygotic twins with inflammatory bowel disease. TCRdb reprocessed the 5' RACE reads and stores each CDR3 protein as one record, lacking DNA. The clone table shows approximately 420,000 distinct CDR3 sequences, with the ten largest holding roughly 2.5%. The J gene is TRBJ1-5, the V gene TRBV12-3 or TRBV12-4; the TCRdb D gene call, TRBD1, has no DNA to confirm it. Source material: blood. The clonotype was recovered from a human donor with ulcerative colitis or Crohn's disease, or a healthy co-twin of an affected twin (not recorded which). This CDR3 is CASSFSQGQSQPQHF.